This passage covers 9 T cell receptor beta chains from one sample sequenced in a study of blood T cell repertoires in COVID-19. TCRdb keeps only in-frame clones here, not all; method: immunoSEQ multiplex PCR. The sample consists of tens of thousands of clones, approximately 91% of them appearing once. Sequenced: peripheral blood. The receptors shown here come from a human donor in a cohort sampled during active COVID-19.

This clone occurred once. This chain connects TRBV5-1 to TRBJ1-5; D might be TRBD1 (5 bases). V was cut by 0 bases and J by 2 bases, with 9 bases left in between. The germline V gene encodes CDR1 SGHRS and CDR2 YFSETQ. The CDR3 covers 15 residues. The CDR3 sequence: CASSLVGAGNQPQHF. The DNA of the CDR3 is TGCGCCAGCAGCTTGGTAGGGGCGGGCAATCAGCCCCAGCATTTT.

The rearrangement uses TRBV2 and TRBJ1-2, with D hard to call. The V end was cut by 8 bases, the J end by 5 bases, with 12 bases between. The CDR3 loop spans 12 amino acids. CDR1 is SNHLY, CDR2 FYNNEI, per germline. The CDR3 sequence is CASRIPIYGYTF. The CDR3 DNA is TGTGCCAGCCGCATACCTATATATGGCTACACCTTC.

For the CDR3, the DNA is TGTGCCAGCAGCCAAGATACAACGGCCGGGACAGGGTCCTCTGGGGCCAACGTCCTGACTTTC. Protein product: CASSQDTTAGTGSSGANVLTF. The chain couples TRBV3-1 (or the pseudogene TRBV3-2) to TRBJ2-6; TRBD1 matches 9 bases. Germline V lookup: CDR1 LGHDT, CDR2 YNNKEL (reference sequence). Trimming took 0 bases from V and 0 from J; bases not matched to a gene: 12. The CDR3 is made up of 21 amino acids.

V usage is TRBV5-1 and J usage is TRBJ2-5; 9 bases match TRBD1. CDR3 length: 15 residues. Germline CDR1 and CDR2: SGHRS and YFSETQ. With V trimmed by 2 bases and J by 3 bases, 5 bases remained unmatched. DNA for the CDR3: TGCGCCAGCAGCTTATCCGGGACAGGGAAAGAGACCCAGTACTTC. This encodes CASSLSGTGKETQYF.

V is TRBV25-1 and J is TRBJ2-5; D is perhaps TRBD1 (6 bases). The CDR3 contains 14 residues. V was cut by 5 bases and J by 5 bases, with 15 bases left in between. The germline V gene has CDR1 MGHDK and CDR2 SYGVNS. The chain's CDR3 is CASSKNRVGETQYF. CDR3 bases: TGTGCCAGCAGTAAAAACAGGGTGGGGGAGACCCAGTACTTC.

This clone was picked up one time. This chain connects TRBV19 to TRBJ1-5, with 9 positions matching TRBD1. Germline CDR1 is LNHDA and CDR2 is SQIVND (reference sequence). The CDR3 loop spans 13 amino acids. With 7 bases clipped from V and 6 bases from J, the junction kept 4 bases outside the gene matches. Here the CDR3 DNA reads TGTGCCAGTACTTCGACAGGGGGTCAGCCCCAGCATTTT. Amino acids: CASTSTGGQPQHF.

The chain employs TRBV6-5 and TRBJ2-7; D perhaps matches TRBD2 (5 bases). Germline V lookup: CDR1 MNHEY, CDR2 SVGAGI. This CDR3 spans 14 amino acids. The germline V and J ends were trimmed by 5 bases and 0 bases, with 11 bases remaining between them. The DNA for the CDR3 is TGTGCCAGCAGTCGAGGGTATGGCTCCTACGAGCAGTACTTC. Amino acid sequence: CASSRGYGSYEQYF.

The chain couples TRBV6-6 to TRBJ1-4; TRBD1 agrees at 8 bases. The germline CDR1 and CDR2 sequences are MNHNY and SVGAGI (reference sequence). The CDR3 length is 14 residues. Trimming removed 7 bases from V and 7 bases from J; junction bases left unmatched: 8. The DNA for the CDR3 is TGTGCCAGCACCCCCGGACAGGGAGGTGAAAAACTGTTTTTT. As protein: CASTPGQGGEKLFF.

The chain couples TRBV24-1 to TRBJ2-2; 7 nucleotides match TRBD2. Germline-derived CDR1 and CDR2 are KGHDR and SFDVKD. The CDR3 has 18 residues. V lost 3 bases and J lost 7; bases outside the gene matches: 16. CDR3 sequence (DNA): TGTGCCACCAGTGATCCCCCTGGGGGGGAGCGGGGAAGCGGGGAGCTGTTTTTT. It codes for CATSDPPGGERGSGELFF.